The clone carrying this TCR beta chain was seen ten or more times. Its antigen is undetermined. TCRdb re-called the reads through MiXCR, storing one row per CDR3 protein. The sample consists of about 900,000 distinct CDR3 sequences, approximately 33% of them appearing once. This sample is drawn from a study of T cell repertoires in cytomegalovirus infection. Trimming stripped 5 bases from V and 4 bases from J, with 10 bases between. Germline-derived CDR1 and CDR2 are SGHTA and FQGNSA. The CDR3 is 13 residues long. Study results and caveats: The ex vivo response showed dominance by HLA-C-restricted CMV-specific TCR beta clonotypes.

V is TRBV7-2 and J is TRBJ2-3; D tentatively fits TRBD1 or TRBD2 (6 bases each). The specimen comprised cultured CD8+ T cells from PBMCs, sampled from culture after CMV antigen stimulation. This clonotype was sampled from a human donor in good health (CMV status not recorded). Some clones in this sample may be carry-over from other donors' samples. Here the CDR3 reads CASSGGPSDTQYF. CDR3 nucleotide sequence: TGTGCCAGCAGCGGGGGGCCATCAGATACGCAGTATTTT.